The rows below give T cell receptor beta chains drawn from one sample of a study of blood T cell repertoires in COVID-19. Assay: immunoSEQ multiplex PCR; the TCRdb copy retains only in-frame clones and omits some. The table has about 260,000 clones, approximately 85% seen once. The specimen was peripheral blood. The receptor set was obtained from a human donor in a cohort sampled during active COVID-19. Each CDR3 is given with its conserved first and last residue. The D gene is left open where the match is weak. Clone size is given for some rows only: seen once, a few or many times, or a class if the clone is expanded.

clone_size | d_call | j_call | v_call | cdr3_nt | cdr3_aa
- | TRBD1 | TRBJ1-4 | TRBV7-9 | TGTGCCAGCAGCCCGACACAGGGGTTTAATGAAAAACTGTTTTTT | CASSPTQGFNEKLFF
- | TRBD1 | TRBJ1-2 | TRBV9 | TGTGCCAGCAGCGGGCCGACAGGGGGATTCTATGGCTACACCTTC | CASSGPTGGFYGYTF
- | TRBD1 | TRBJ2-2 | TRBV5-4 | TGTGCCAGCAGCTGGACAGGGCCCGGGGAGCTGTTTTTT | CASSWTGPGELFF
- | - | TRBJ2-1 | TRBV9 | TGTGCCAGCAGCCTTACGGGGATCTACAATGAGCAGTTCTTC | CASSLTGIYNEQFF
- | TRBD1 | TRBJ1-2 | TRBV15 | TGTGCCACCAGCAGAACTCCGGGACAGGGGATGAATGGCTACACCTTC | CATSRTPGQGMNGYTF
- | TRBD2 | TRBJ2-2 | TRBV2 | TGTGCCAGCAGTGAGGTAGCGGGGAACACCGGGGAGCTGTTTTTT | CASSEVAGNTGELFF
- | - | TRBJ2-7 | TRBV6-5 | TGTGCCAGCAGGGCTAGGGCGGGCTCCTACGAGCAGTACTTC | CASRARAGSYEQYF
- | - | TRBJ1-2 | TRBV3-1/TRBV3-2 | TGTGCCAGCAGCCAAGATTTAGTCTATGGCTACACCTTC | CASSQDLVYGYTF
once | TRBD2 | TRBJ2-3 | TRBV5-1 | TGCGCCAGCAGCCAGGGACTAGCGGGGGGCATGAGCACAGATACGCAGTATTTT | CASSQGLAGGMSTDTQYF
- | TRBD1 | TRBJ2-3 | TRBV5-1 | TGCGCCAGCAGCGGCGAGGGGGCTGGTACGCAGTATTTT | CASSGEGAGTQYF
many | TRBD1 | TRBJ2-7 | TRBV4-1 | TGCGCCAGCAGCTTGAGGGACAGATCGACCGGCGAGCAGTACTTC | CASSLRDRSTGEQYF
- | - | TRBJ1-1 | TRBV25-1 | TGTGCCAGCAGTGACGCTGGGCAGAACACTGAAGCTTTCTTT | CASSDAGQNTEAFF
few | TRBD1 | TRBJ2-7 | TRBV28 | TGTGCCATACAGGGGATTGTGCAGTCCTACGAGCAGTACTTC | CAIQGIVQSYEQYF
once | - | TRBJ1-1 | TRBV28 | TGTGCCAGCAGTTTAGGCCCCGGGGTGGGTGAAGCTTTCTTT | CASSLGPGVGEAFF
- | TRBD1 | TRBJ1-6 | TRBV28 | TGTGCCAGCAGACCGCCGACAGGGGAGAATTCACCCCTCCACTTT | CASRPPTGENSPLHF
- | TRBD2 | TRBJ2-7 | TRBV28 | TGTGCCAGCAGCAAAATCGTAGCGGGACTATACGAGCAGTACTTC | CASSKIVAGLYEQYF
- | - | TRBJ1-1 | TRBV7-9 | TGTGCCAGCAGCTCACAACCCAACACTGAAGCTTTCTTT | CASSSQPNTEAFF
- | TRBD1 | TRBJ1-5 | TRBV19 | TGTGCCAGTAGACCACAGGGGCTTGGAGCGCCCCAGCATTTT | CASRPQGLGAPQHF
- | - | TRBJ1-2 | TRBV11-2 | TGTGCCAGCAGCTTATCGTTTTCCTATGGCTACACCTTC | CASSLSFSYGYTF
few | TRBD2 | TRBJ2-4 | TRBV6-5 | TGTGCCAGCAAAGCGGGGCTAGCCAAAAACATTCAGTACTTC | CASKAGLAKNIQYF
- | - | TRBJ1-5 | TRBV21-1 | TGTGCCAGCAGCGCCCCAGACAGGGCGCGACAGCCCCAGCATTTT | CASSAPDRARQPQHF
- | - | TRBJ2-7 | TRBV20-1 | TGCAGTGCTAGTCGGGCCTACGAGCAGTACTTC | CSASRAYEQYF
- | - | TRBJ1-4 | TRBV6-5 | TGTGCCAGCAGCCGACAGTCAGAAAAACTGTTTTTT | CASSRQSEKLFF
once | TRBD1 | TRBJ1-4 | TRBV19 | TGTGCCAGTAGCACAGGGGTTCGTAGTAATGAAAAACTGTTTTTT | CASSTGVRSNEKLFF
- | - | TRBJ2-7 | TRBV28 | TGTGCCAGCAGTTTATTCAGGGGTTACGAGCAGTACTTC | CASSLFRGYEQYF
- | TRBD1 | TRBJ1-1 | TRBV10-2 | TGCGCCAGCAGTGAGGGGACAGGGGGCGCGAACACTGAAGCTTTCTTT | CASSEGTGGANTEAFF
- | - | TRBJ1-6 | TRBV6-2/TRBV6-3 | TGTGCCAGCAGTTCCCTGAGGTCCGGCTCACCCCTCCACTTT | CASSSLRSGSPLHF
- | - | TRBJ2-7 | TRBV27 | TGTGCCAGCAGTTTCAGGGGAACTACCTACGAGCAGTACTTC | CASSFRGTTYEQYF
- | - | TRBJ1-2 | TRBV7-9 | TGTGCCAGCAGCTTTTCGGGTGCCCGCTATGGCTACACCTTC | CASSFSGARYGYTF
few | TRBD1 | TRBJ1-1 | TRBV7-9 | TGTGCCAGCAGCTCGCTGGGGACAGTGGGAGCGAACACTGAAGCTTTCTTT | CASSSLGTVGANTEAFF
- | - | TRBJ1-3 | TRBV30 | TGTGCCTGGAGTGGTCCCGGGATGCGGGGAAACACCATATATTTT | CAWSGPGMRGNTIYF
- | TRBD2 | TRBJ2-5 | TRBV28 | TGTGCCAGCAGTTTAGGGGGAGGGATAAAAGAGACCCAGTACTTC | CASSLGGGIKETQYF
- | - | TRBJ2-7 | TRBV4-2 | TGTGCCAGCAGCCAAGATCCAATCGGGACAAATAGGGGGGAGCAGTACTTC | CASSQDPIGTNRGEQYF
- | TRBD2 | TRBJ2-7 | TRBV5-6 | TGTGCCAGCAGCTTTAGCGGGCCCTACGAGCAGTACTTC | CASSFSGPYEQYF
- | - | TRBJ2-5 | TRBV6-6 | TGTGCCAGCAGTTACTCGTCGGAGACCCAGTACTTC | CASSYSSETQYF
- | - | TRBJ2-4 | TRBV3-1/TRBV3-2 | TGTGCCAGCAGCCCAGGTGGGCAGGGGTGGACCAAAAACATTCAGTACTTC | CASSPGGQGWTKNIQYF
- | TRBD2 | TRBJ2-1 | TRBV11-3 | TGTGCCAGCAGGGGGGGGAGCAACAATGAGCAGTTCTTC | CASRGGSNNEQFF
- | TRBD2 | TRBJ2-7 | TRBV9 | TGTGCCAGCAGCGAGGGACTAGCGGGAGCCCACGAGCAGTACTTC | CASSEGLAGAHEQYF
- | TRBD2 | TRBJ2-7 | TRBV7-2 | TGTGCCAGCAGTTTAGGGGAGGGGCTCACCTACGAGCAGTACTTC | CASSLGEGLTYEQYF
- | TRBD2 | TRBJ2-1 | TRBV2 | TGTGCCAGCAGCCCGACTAGCGGGAAATACAATGAGCAGTTCTTC | CASSPTSGKYNEQFF
- | TRBD1 | TRBJ2-7 | TRBV19 | TGTGCCAGTAGTATCCGGGACAGGGGAGCCGAGCAGTACTTC | CASSIRDRGAEQYF
- | - | TRBJ2-7 | TRBV27 | TGTGCCAGCAGAACCGAGGAGGGGTGGTCCGAGCAGTACTTC | CASRTEEGWSEQYF
- | - | TRBJ2-7 | TRBV6-5 | TGTGCCAGCACCTACCAACAGGGAAGTGGCTACGAGCAGTACTTC | CASTYQQGSGYEQYF
- | - | TRBJ2-6 | TRBV7-8 | TGTGCCAGCAGCCCATACAACTCTGGGGCCAACGTCCTGACTTTC | CASSPYNSGANVLTF
- | TRBD1 | TRBJ1-1 | TRBV6-5 | TGTGCCAGCAGCTCCGTTACAGGGGTGTTCACTGAAGCTTTCTTT | CASSSVTGVFTEAFF
- | - | TRBJ1-2 | TRBV6-5 | TGTGCCAGCAGTTGGGGAGGGACGGACAACTATGGCTACACCTTC | CASSWGGTDNYGYTF
- | TRBD1 | TRBJ2-7 | TRBV18 | TGTGCCAGCTCACGGGACAGGACTTCCCCCTACGAGCAGTACTTC | CASSRDRTSPYEQYF
- | TRBD1 | TRBJ1-6 | TRBV5-6 | TGTGCCAGCAGCTGGACAGGATTAGAATCACCCCTCCACTTT | CASSWTGLESPLHF
few | - | TRBJ2-2 | TRBV4-3 | TGCGCCAGCAGCCCCTCAGGCGCGAACACCGGGGAGCTGTTTTTT | CASSPSGANTGELFF
once | - | TRBJ2-1 | TRBV12-1 | TGTGCCAGCAGCCCCCGCCTCGGACAGGGGGCCTACAATGAGCAGTTCTTC | CASSPRLGQGAYNEQFF
- | TRBD1 | TRBJ1-2 | TRBV5-4 | TGTGCCAGCAGCTTCGAGACAGGGGTTAACTATGGCTACACCTTC | CASSFETGVNYGYTF
- | TRBD2 | TRBJ2-1 | TRBV6-2/TRBV6-3 | TGTGCCAGCAGTTTAGGGGGCCGGTTTGATGGTAGCGGGAGGAATAATGAGCAGTTCTTC | CASSLGGRFDGSGRNNEQFF
once | - | TRBJ2-1 | TRBV19 | TGTGCCAGTAGTCCGACAGACAGGAGCTTGACCTACAATGAGCAGTTCTTC | CASSPTDRSLTYNEQFF
- | - | TRBJ2-3 | TRBV12-3/TRBV12-4 | TGTGCCAGCAGTTTAGTCGCAGATACGCAGTATTTT | CASSLVADTQYF
- | TRBD2 | TRBJ2-3 | TRBV4-3 | TGCGCCAGCAGCCAAACTAGCGGGACCTCCACAGATACGCAGTATTTT | CASSQTSGTSTDTQYF
- | - | TRBJ2-3 | TRBV19 | TGTGCCAGTAGTTCTGGGGACGTCCGGGGGGATACGCAGTATTTT | CASSSGDVRGDTQYF
- | - | TRBJ1-1 | TRBV4-3 | TGCGCCAGCAGCCTTGAGATGAACACTGAAGCTTTCTTT | CASSLEMNTEAFF
- | TRBD2 | TRBJ2-1 | TRBV7-7 | TGTGCTAGCAGCCTAAGACTAGCGGGAGAGGGTGAGCAGTTCTTC | CASSLRLAGEGEQFF
- | TRBD1 | TRBJ1-2 | TRBV4-3 | TGCGCCAGCAGGCCGACAGGGGGCTCCTATGGCTACACCTTC | CASRPTGGSYGYTF